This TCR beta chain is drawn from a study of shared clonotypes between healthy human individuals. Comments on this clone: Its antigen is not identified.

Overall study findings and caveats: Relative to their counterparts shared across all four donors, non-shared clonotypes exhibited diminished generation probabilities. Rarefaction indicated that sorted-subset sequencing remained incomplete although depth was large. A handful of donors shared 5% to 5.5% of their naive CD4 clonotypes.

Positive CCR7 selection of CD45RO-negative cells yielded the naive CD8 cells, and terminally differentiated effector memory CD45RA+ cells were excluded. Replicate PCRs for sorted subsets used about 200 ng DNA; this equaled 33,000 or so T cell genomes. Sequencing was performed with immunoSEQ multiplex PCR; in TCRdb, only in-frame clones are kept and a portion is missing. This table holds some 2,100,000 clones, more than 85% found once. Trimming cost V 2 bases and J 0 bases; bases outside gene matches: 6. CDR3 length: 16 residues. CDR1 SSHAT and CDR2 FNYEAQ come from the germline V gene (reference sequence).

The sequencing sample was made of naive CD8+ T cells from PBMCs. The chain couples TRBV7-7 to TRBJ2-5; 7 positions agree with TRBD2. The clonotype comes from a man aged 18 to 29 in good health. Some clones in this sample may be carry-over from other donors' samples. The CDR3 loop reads CASSLIVAGDQETQYF. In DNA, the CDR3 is TGTGCCAGCAGCTTAATCGTGGCGGGAGACCAAGAGACCCAGTACTTC. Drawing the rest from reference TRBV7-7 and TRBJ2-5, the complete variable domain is GAGVSQSPRYKVTKRGQDVTLRCDPISSHATLYWYQQALGQGPEFLTYFNYEAQPDKSGLPSDRFSAERPEGSISTLTIQRTEQRDSAMYRCASSLIVAGDQETQYFGPGTRLLVL.